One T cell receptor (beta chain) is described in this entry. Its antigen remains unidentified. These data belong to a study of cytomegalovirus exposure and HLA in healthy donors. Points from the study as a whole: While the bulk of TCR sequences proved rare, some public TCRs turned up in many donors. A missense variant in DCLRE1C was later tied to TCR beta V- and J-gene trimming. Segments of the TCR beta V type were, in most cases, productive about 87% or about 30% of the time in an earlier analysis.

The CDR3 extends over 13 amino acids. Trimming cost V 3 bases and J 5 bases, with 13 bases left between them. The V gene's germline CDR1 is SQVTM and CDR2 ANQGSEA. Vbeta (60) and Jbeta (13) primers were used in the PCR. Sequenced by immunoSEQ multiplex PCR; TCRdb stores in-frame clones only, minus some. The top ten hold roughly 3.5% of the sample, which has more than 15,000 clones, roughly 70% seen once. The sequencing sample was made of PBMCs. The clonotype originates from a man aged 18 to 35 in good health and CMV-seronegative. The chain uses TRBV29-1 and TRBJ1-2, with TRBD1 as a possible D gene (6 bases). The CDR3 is CSVDGGGGYGYTF. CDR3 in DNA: TGCAGCGTTGATGGCGGGGGCGGGTATGGCTACACCTTC.